This T cell receptor (beta chain) was identified during a study of cytomegalovirus exposure and HLA in healthy donors. Whole-study context: Earlier sequencing of 150 million to 200 million T cells yielded 100 million to 140 million unique TCR beta sequences.

Every donor was a healthy person donating bone marrow. The study, taken as a whole, reports: A later analysis reportedly found fewer N-insertions in an Asian-associated ancestry cluster than the roughly 680-donor mean.

It was with 60 Vbeta and 13 Jbeta primers that the PCR ran. Original processing notes: A later analysis counted tens of millions of unique TCR beta chains, 9.5 million to 13 million shared. Assay: immunoSEQ multiplex PCR; the TCRdb copy retains only in-frame clones and omits some. That table gives V, J and clone size, and the DNA gave D and trimming. The table has about 140,000 clones, 60% to 80% seen once. This clone was counted once. Its antigen is undetermined. The CDR3 is 13 residues long. CDR1 and CDR2 from the germline V gene are MDHEN and SYDVKM. The ends were cut back, 8 bases at V and 8 bases at J, with 18 bases in the middle.

Sequencing input: PBMCs. The chain employs TRBV28 and TRBJ1-2, with D unclear. This clonotype was sampled from a woman between 25 and 40 years old in good health and CMV-seronegative. The CDR3 nucleotides are TGTGCCAGCCTCCCGCAGTCTTATGGCGGCTACACCTTC. This codes for CASLPQSYGGYTF.